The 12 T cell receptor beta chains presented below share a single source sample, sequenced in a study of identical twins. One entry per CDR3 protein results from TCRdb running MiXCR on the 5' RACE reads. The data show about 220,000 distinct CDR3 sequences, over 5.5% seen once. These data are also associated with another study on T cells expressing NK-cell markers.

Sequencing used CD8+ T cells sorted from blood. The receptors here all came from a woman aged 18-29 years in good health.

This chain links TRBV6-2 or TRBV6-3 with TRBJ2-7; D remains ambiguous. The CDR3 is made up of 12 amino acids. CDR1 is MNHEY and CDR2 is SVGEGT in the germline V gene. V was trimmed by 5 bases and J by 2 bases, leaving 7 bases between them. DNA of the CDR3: TGTGCCAGCAGTGGGTACGCCTACGAGCAGTACTTC. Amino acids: CASSGYAYEQYF.

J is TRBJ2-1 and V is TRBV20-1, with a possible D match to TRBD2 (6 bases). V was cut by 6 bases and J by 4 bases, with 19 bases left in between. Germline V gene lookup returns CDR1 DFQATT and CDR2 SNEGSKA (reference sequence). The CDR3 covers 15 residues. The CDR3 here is CSAAGTSFPYNEQFF. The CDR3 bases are TGCAGTGCGGCCGGGACTTCGTTCCCGTACAATGAGCAGTTCTTC.

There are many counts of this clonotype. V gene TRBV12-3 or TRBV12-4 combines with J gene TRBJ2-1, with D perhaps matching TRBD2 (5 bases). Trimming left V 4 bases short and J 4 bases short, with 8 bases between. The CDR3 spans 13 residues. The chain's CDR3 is CASSYGLYNEQFF. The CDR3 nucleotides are TGTGCCAGCAGTTACGGACTTTACAATGAGCAGTTCTTC.

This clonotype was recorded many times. The CDR3 here is CASSFQLSGANVLTF. CDR3 coding DNA: TGTGCCAGCAGTTTCCAGCTCTCTGGGGCCAACGTCCTGACTTTC. The V and J genes are TRBV28 and TRBJ2-6; D ambiguous. Per the germline V gene, CDR1 is MDHEN and CDR2 is SYDVKM. Trimming took 3 bases from V and 0 from J, leaving 6 bases between them. The CDR3 covers 15 residues.

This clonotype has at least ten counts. The CDR3 nucleotides read TGCGCCAGCAGCCAAGACTACAGGGCCCTGTTTTTT. Amino acids: CASSQDYRALFF. This sequence joins TRBV4-3 and TRBJ2-2; perhaps TRBD1 as D (6 bases). From germline, CDR1 is LGHNA and CDR2 YSLEER. Trimming removed 0 bases at V and 14 bases at J, with 10 bases between. The CDR3 is 12 residues long.

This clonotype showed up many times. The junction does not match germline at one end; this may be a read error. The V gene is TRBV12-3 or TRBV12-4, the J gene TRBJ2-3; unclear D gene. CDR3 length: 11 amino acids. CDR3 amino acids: CASSSGDTQYF. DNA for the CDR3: TGCGCCAGCAGCTCTGGAGATACGCAGTATTTT.

CDR3 DNA sequence: TGTGCCAGCAGTGGACTAATCCGAGGCACAGATACGCAGTATTTT. This sequence encodes CASSGLIRGTDTQYF. The rearrangement links TRBV2 to TRBJ2-3; D perhaps matches TRBD2 (5 bases). V lost 4 bases and J 1 base, leaving 12 bases between the germline ends. CDR1 is SNHLY and CDR2 is FYNNEI in the germline V gene. The CDR3 contains 15 residues.

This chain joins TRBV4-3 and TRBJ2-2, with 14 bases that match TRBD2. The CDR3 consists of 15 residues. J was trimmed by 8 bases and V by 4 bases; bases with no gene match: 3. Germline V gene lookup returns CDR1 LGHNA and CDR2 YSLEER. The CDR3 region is CASSLGLAGVGELFF. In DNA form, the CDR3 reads TGCGCCAGCAGCCTGGGACTAGCGGGAGTTGGGGAGCTGTTTTTT.

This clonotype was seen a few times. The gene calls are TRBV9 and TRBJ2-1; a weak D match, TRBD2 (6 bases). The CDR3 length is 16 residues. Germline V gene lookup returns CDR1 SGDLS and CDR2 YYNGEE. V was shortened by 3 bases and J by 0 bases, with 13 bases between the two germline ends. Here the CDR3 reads CASSGGGGSSYNEQFF. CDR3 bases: TGTGCCAGCAGCGGGGGCGGAGGGAGCTCCTACAATGAGCAGTTCTTC.

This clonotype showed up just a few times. CDR3 in amino acids: CASSLDRGNYGYTF. DNA for the CDR3: TGTGCCAGCAGTTTAGACAGGGGAAACTATGGCTACACCTTC. The chain couples TRBV12-3 or TRBV12-4 to TRBJ1-2; 7 bases line up with TRBD1. Trimming at V came to 1 base and at J to 2 bases, leaving 1 base not matched to a gene. This CDR3 has 14 amino acids.

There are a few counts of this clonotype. The CDR3 loop reads CSASLRQGYTEAFF. The CDR3 region has the DNA TGCAGTGCTTCTTTGAGACAGGGATACACTGAAGCTTTCTTT. The rearrangement links TRBV20-1 to TRBJ1-1; 7 bases line up with TRBD1. Germline V lookup: CDR1 DFQATT, CDR2 SNEGSKA (reference sequence). After removal of 5 bases from V and 3 bases from J, the junction contained 9 bases not matched to a gene. This CDR3 contains 14 residues.

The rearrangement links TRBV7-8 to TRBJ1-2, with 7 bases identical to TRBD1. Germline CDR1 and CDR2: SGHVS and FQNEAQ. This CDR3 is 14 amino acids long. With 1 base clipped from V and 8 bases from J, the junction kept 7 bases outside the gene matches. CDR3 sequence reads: CASSLEGARDGYTF. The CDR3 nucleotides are TGTGCCAGCAGCTTAGAGGGGGCAAGGGACGGCTACACCTTC.